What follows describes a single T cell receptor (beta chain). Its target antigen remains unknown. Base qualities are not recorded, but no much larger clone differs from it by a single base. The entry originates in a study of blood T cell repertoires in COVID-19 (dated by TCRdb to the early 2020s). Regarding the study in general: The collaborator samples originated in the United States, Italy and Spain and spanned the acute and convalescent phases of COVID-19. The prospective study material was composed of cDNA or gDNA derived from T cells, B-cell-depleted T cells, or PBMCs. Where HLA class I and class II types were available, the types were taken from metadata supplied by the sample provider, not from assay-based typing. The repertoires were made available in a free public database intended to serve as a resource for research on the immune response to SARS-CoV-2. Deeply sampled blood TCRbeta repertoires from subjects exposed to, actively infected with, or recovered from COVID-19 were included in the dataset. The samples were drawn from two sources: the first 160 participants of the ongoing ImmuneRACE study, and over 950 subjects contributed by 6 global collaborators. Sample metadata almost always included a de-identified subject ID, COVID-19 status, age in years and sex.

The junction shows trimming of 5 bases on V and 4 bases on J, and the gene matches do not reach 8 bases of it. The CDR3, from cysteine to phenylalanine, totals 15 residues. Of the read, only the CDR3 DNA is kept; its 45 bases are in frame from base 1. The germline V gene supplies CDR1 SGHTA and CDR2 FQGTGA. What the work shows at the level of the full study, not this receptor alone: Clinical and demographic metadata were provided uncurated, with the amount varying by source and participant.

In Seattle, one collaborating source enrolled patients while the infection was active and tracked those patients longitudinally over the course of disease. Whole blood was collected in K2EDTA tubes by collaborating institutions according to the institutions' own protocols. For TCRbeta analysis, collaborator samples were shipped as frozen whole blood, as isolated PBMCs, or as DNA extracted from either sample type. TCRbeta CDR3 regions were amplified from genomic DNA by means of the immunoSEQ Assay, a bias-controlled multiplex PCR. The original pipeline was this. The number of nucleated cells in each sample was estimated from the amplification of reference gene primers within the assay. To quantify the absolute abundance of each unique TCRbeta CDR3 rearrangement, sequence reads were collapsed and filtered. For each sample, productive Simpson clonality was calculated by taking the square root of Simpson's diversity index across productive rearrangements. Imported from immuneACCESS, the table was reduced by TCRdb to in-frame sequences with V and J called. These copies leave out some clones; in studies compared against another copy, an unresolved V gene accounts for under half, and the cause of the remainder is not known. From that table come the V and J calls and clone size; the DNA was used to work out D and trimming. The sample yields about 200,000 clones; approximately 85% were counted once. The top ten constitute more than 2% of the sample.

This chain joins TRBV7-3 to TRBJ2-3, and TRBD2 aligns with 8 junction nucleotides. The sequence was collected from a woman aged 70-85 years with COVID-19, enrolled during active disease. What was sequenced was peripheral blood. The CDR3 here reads CASSPTGGQADTQYF. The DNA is TGTGCCAGCAGCCCTACGGGGGGGCAGGCAGATACGCAGTATTTT.